This TCR beta chain was found in a study of spatial heterogeneity in lung cancer. Deletions cut 3 bases from V and 0 bases from J, with 7 bases between. The CDR3 contains 14 residues. Germline assignment: CDR1 MDHEN and CDR2 SYDVKM. TCRdb processed the 5' RACE reads anew with MiXCR; each CDR3 protein has one entry. This sample has tens of thousands of distinct CDR3 sequences, with roughly 7.2% found just once. Time point: sample taken at primary tumor resection. The sample consisted of PBMCs, taken at surgery. The rearrangement joins TRBV28 to TRBJ2-3; D gene ambiguous. This TCR was recovered from a female donor with early-stage non-small cell lung cancer. The CDR3 nucleotides are TGTGCCAGCAGTTTCCGATTCAGCACAGATACGCAGTATTTT. Translating gives CASSFRFSTDTQYF.